These 28 T cell receptor beta chains were sequenced from one sample in a study of cytomegalovirus exposure and HLA in healthy donors. PCR employed 60 Vbeta and 13 Jbeta primers. Method: immunoSEQ multiplex PCR; TCRdb's copy keeps in-frame clones and lacks some. The data show approximately 190,000 clones, over 70% seen once. Material: PBMCs. Every receptor here comes from a man aged 35 to 55 in good health and CMV-seropositive.

This sequence joins TRBV4-1 and TRBJ1-4; D may be TRBD1 (5 bases). Between the trimmed V and J ends, which lost 1 base and 8 bases, there was a span of 11 bases. The CDR3 length is 14 residues. Germline V gives CDR1 MGHRA, CDR2 YSYEKL. The CDR3 protein is CASSQGRGLEKLFF. CDR3 DNA: TGCGCCAGCAGCCAAGGTCGGGGACTGGAAAAACTGTTTTTT.

The genes are TRBV7-6 and TRBJ2-7; 11 positions match TRBD2. V gave up 5 bases and J gave up 4 bases; unmatched junction bases: 10. Per the germline V gene, CDR1 is SGHVS and CDR2 is FNYEAQ. This CDR3 has 16 residues. The chain's CDR3 is CASSMLLAGGNYEQYF. The CDR3 DNA sequence: TGTGCCAGCAGCATGCTCTTAGCGGGAGGGAATTACGAGCAGTACTTC.

The genes are TRBV6-5 and TRBJ2-7, with D tentatively TRBD1 (6 bases). Germline CDR1 and CDR2: MNHEY and SVGAGI. CDR3 length: 12 amino acids. V was pared by 6 bases and J by 4 bases, with 10 bases between. CDR3 loop: CASSSDRYEQYF. CDR3 bases: TGTGCCAGCAGCTCGGACAGATACGAGCAGTACTTC.

The chain carries TRBV28 and TRBJ1-4; 11 nucleotides agree with TRBD1. Trimming cost V 5 bases and J 7 bases; bases outside gene matches: 9. This CDR3 is built from 16 residues. The germline CDR1 and CDR2 sequences are MDHEN and SYDVKM. The CDR3 protein is CASSGAGTGGREKLFF. CDR3 in DNA: TGTGCCAGCAGTGGGGCCGGGACAGGGGGACGTGAAAAACTGTTTTTT.

The chain has TRBV9 and TRBJ1-4; 8 positions agree with TRBD1. V lost 4 bases and J lost 10; bases outside the gene matches: 12. The CDR3 contains 15 residues. Germline values: CDR1 SGDLS, CDR2 YYNGEE. The chain's CDR3 is CASSSQGQETAKLFF. The CDR3 DNA follows: TGTGCCAGCAGCTCTCAGGGACAGGAAACCGCAAAACTGTTTTTT. Full variable domain (missing parts from reference TRBV9 and TRBJ1-4): DSGVTQTPKHLITATGQRVTLRCSPRSGDLSVYWYQQSLDQGLQFLIQYYNGEERAKGNILERFSAQQFPDLHSELNLSSLELGDSALYFCASSSQGQETAKLFFGSGTQLSVL.

The chain couples TRBV6-5 to TRBJ1-1, with a weak D call TRBD1 (6 bases). Trimming took off 6 bases at V and 3 bases at J, with 11 bases between the two ends. The CDR3 sequence is 13 residues long. Per germline, CDR1 MNHEY and CDR2 SVGAGI. This CDR3 is CASRWGRDTEAFF. In nucleotides, the CDR3 is TGTGCCAGCAGGTGGGGGCGCGACACTGAAGCTTTCTTT.

This sequence joins TRBV19 and TRBJ2-7; 8 nucleotides agree with TRBD2. CDR3 size: 15 residues. Germline V gene lookup returns CDR1 LNHDA and CDR2 SQIVND (reference sequence). Losses at the gene ends were 7 bases for V and 4 bases for J; bases not matched to a gene: 12. The CDR3 region is CASTGRSGSSYEQYF. CDR3 coding DNA: TGTGCCAGTACGGGTCGGAGCGGGAGTTCTTACGAGCAGTACTTC. The variable domain in full, with the rest retrieved from reference TRBV19 and TRBJ2-7, is DGGITQSPKYLFRKEGQNVTLSCEQNLNHDAMYWYRQDPGQGLRLIYYSQIVNDFQKGDIAEGYSVSREKKESFPLTVTSAQKNPTAFYLCASTGRSGSSYEQYFGPGTRLTVT.

The V and J genes are TRBV19 and TRBJ1-5; TRBD1 agrees at 7 bases. The CDR3 runs 16 residues. V shed 5 bases and J 9 bases; nucleotides not matched to a gene: 16. Germline CDR1 reads LNHDA; CDR2 reads SQIVND (reference sequence). CDR3 sequence: CASSSAGGQRHGPQHF. The CDR3 DNA is TGTGCCAGTAGTTCGGCCGGGGGACAGAGGCATGGGCCCCAGCATTTT.

V is TRBV9 and J is TRBJ2-1; 13 bases align to TRBD2. The germline CDR1 and CDR2 sequences are SGDLS and YYNGEE. The ends lost 4 bases at V and 4 bases at J; junction bases unmatched: 5. The CDR3 is made up of 16 amino acids. CDR3 DNA: TGTGCCAGCAGCTTGGGGACTAGCGGGGAATACAATGAGCAGTTCTTC. Its protein is CASSLGTSGEYNEQFF.

The chain combines TRBV5-1 with TRBJ2-1; tentative D call: TRBD1 (5 bases). This CDR3 has 16 amino acids. With 2 bases removed from V and 9 bases from J, the gap between germline ends came to 21 bases. Germline CDR1 reads SGHRS; CDR2 reads YFSETQ. The CDR3 reads CASSFFQGQVVSEQFF. The CDR3 nucleotides read TGCGCCAGCAGCTTCTTTCAGGGTCAGGTGGTCAGTGAGCAGTTCTTC.

This clone was counted between two and nine times. The V and J genes are TRBV6-5 and TRBJ2-5, with TRBD2 matching 7 bases. This CDR3 is 14 amino acids long. V gave up 5 bases and J gave up 4 bases; unmatched junction bases: 7. In germline, CDR1 is MNHEY, CDR2 SVGAGI. The CDR3 bases are TGTGCCAGCAGTGAAGTTGCGGGAGTAGAGACCCAGTACTTC. Its protein product is CASSEVAGVETQYF.

J is TRBJ2-7 and V is TRBV9; 8 nucleotides align to TRBD2. This CDR3 comprises 14 residues. Germline CDR1 reads SGDLS; CDR2 reads YYNGEE. V was pared by 4 bases and J by 6 bases, with 9 bases of the junction left unmatched. The CDR3 region is CASSTEARGGEQYF. In DNA form, the CDR3 reads TGTGCCAGCAGCACAGAGGCTCGGGGGGGCGAGCAGTACTTC.

This clone has a handful of counts. This chain uses TRBV6-4 with TRBJ2-1; 7 bases match TRBD2. This CDR3 spans 14 amino acids. The germline gives CDR1 MRHNA, CDR2 SNTAGT. Trimming removed 0 bases from V and 8 bases from J; junction bases left unmatched: 4. The CDR3 region is CASSDSGAGDEQFF. Written as DNA, the CDR3 is TGTGCCAGCAGTGACTCGGGCGCGGGGGATGAGCAGTTCTTC.

The chain employs TRBV10-1 and TRBJ2-5, with D possibly TRBD2 on 6 matching bases. This CDR3 has 14 residues. Germline CDR1 WNHNN, CDR2 SYGVQD (reference sequence). V lost 3 bases and J lost 11, with 19 bases in between. The CDR3 region has the DNA TGCGCCAGCAGTGATCCGGGGGACGGTCAGGAGCAGTACTTC. Its protein is CASSDPGDGQEQYF.

This chain links TRBV5-5 with TRBJ2-7, with TRBD2 matching 8 bases. This CDR3 contains 14 residues. The V gene's germline CDR1 is SGHKS and CDR2 YYEKEE (reference sequence). The ends lost 0 bases at V and 6 bases at J; junction bases unmatched: 5. The CDR3: CASSLGGGRIEQYF. CDR3 bases: TGTGCCAGCAGCTTGGGTGGCGGGAGGATCGAGCAGTACTTC.

The chain links TRBV7-9 to TRBJ2-7; 7 bases line up with TRBD1. There are 15 residues in the CDR3. Germline CDR1 SEHNR, CDR2 FQNEAQ (reference sequence). The junction had 7 bases not matched to a gene; V was cut back by 4 bases and J by 1 base. The CDR3 DNA is TGTGCCAGCAGCTCGAAGACAGGGCTTTCCTACGAGCAGTACTTC. It is translated as CASSSKTGLSYEQYF.

The chain employs TRBV19 and TRBJ2-5; D is possibly TRBD1 (5 bases). This CDR3 has 16 residues. Trimming took off 3 bases at V and 2 bases at J, with 16 bases between the two ends. Germline V gene sequence: CDR1 LNHDA, CDR2 SQIVND (reference sequence). The CDR3 bases are TGTGCCAGTAGTATTTCGCGCAGGGAACTTCAAGAGACCCAGTACTTC. The encoded protein is CASSISRRELQETQYF.

V usage is TRBV6-5 and J usage is TRBJ2-1; D perhaps matches TRBD1 (5 bases). Per the germline V gene, CDR1 is MNHEY and CDR2 is SVGAGI. Trimming shortened V by 2 bases and J by 9 bases, and 17 bases separated the two germline ends. The length of the CDR3 is 15 residues. Here the CDR3 DNA reads TGTGCCAGCAGTTACAGTCTAGTGCCTGGGGCTGAGCAGTTCTTC. It encodes CASSYSLVPGAEQFF.

The CDR3 DNA follows: TGTGCCAGCAGGGCATTAGCCACCGGGGAGCTGTTTTTT. Translating it yields CASRALATGELFF. J is TRBJ2-2 and V is TRBV25-1; D unresolved. V was cut by 6 bases and J by 4 bases, with 9 bases left in between. The CDR3 loop spans 13 amino acids. From germline, CDR1 is MGHDK and CDR2 SYGVNS. The entire variable domain, with the rest obtained from reference TRBV25-1 and TRBJ2-2, is as follows: EADIYQTPRYLVIGTGKKITLECSQTMGHDKMYWYQQDPGMELHLIHYSYGVNSTEKGDLSSESTVSRIRTEHFPLTLESARPSHTSQYLCASRALATGELFFGEGSRLTVL.

This clone was recorded once. The chain carries TRBV5-5 and TRBJ1-1; weak D call: TRBD1 (5 bases). V was clipped by 3 bases and J by 5 bases, with 14 bases between them. Germline CDR1 reads SGHKS; CDR2 reads YYEKEE (reference sequence). This CDR3 has 14 residues. The CDR3 region has the DNA TGTGCCAGCAGCTCCACTCTCCGGGGGACTGAAGCTTTCTTT. Encoded protein: CASSSTLRGTEAFF.

V usage is TRBV7-2 and J usage is TRBJ2-3; the match to TRBD2 covers 7 bases. The CDR3 length is 16 residues. The V gene's germline CDR1 is SGHTA and CDR2 FQGNSA. Losses at the gene ends were 5 bases for V and 5 bases for J; bases not matched to a gene: 13. CDR3 protein: CASSPRGGRSGDTQYF. CDR3 DNA sequence: TGTGCCAGCAGCCCGAGGGGCGGGAGAAGTGGAGATACGCAGTATTTT.

The genes are TRBV2 and TRBJ2-3; D possibly corresponds to TRBD2 (5 bases). This CDR3 spans 16 amino acids. Germline-derived CDR1 and CDR2 are SNHLY and FYNNEI. The V end lost 2 bases, the J end lost 6 bases, and 18 bases lay between the germline ends. The DNA of the CDR3 is TGTGCCAGCAGTGAACCCGGGTTCTTTCGCGGGGATACGCAGTATTTT. Protein sequence: CASSEPGFFRGDTQYF.

This chain joins TRBV28 and TRBJ1-5; D not resolved. CDR3 length: 19 amino acids. With 6 bases removed from V and 2 bases from J, the gap between germline ends came to 26 bases. Germline V gene lookup returns CDR1 MDHEN and CDR2 SYDVKM. CDR3 sequence (DNA): TGTGCCAGCAGCCCAATTAGAGGAGGACCTTTAAGCGGCAATCAGCCCCAGCATTTT. It encodes CASSPIRGGPLSGNQPQHF.

The chain joins TRBV9 to TRBJ1-3; 8 positions agree with TRBD1. The CDR3 sequence is 16 residues long. Trimming at V came to 0 bases and at J to 2 bases, leaving 4 bases not matched to a gene. The germline V gene encodes CDR1 SGDLS and CDR2 YYNGEE. CDR3 bases: TGTGCCAGCAGCGTAGTTGGGACAGGCACTGGAAACACCATATATTTT. This gives the protein CASSVVGTGTGNTIYF.

The chain uses TRBV11-2 and TRBJ2-2; the D gene is possibly TRBD1 (5 bases). CDR1 and CDR2 from the germline V gene are SGHAT and FQNNGV. V shed 5 bases and J shed 0 bases, with 10 bases lying between them. This CDR3 comprises 15 residues. The CDR3 DNA sequence: TGTGCCAGCAGCCTGGGGCAGTCGAACACCGGGGAGCTGTTTTTT. It codes for CASSLGQSNTGELFF.

The rearrangement uses TRBV6-5 and TRBJ1-4, with 8 positions matching TRBD1. Per germline, CDR1 MNHEY and CDR2 SVGAGI. V trimming: 6 bases; J trimming: 6 bases; junction bases outside the gene matches: 6. This CDR3 is built from 14 residues. The CDR3 sequence is CASRRTGGDEKLFF. In DNA, the CDR3 is TGTGCCAGCAGGCGAACAGGGGGGGATGAAAAACTGTTTTTT.

Only a few counts were recorded for this clone. The V and J genes are TRBV15 and TRBJ2-7, with D unresolved. Per the germline V gene, CDR1 is LNHNV and CDR2 is YYDKDF (reference sequence). The germline V and J ends were trimmed by 1 base and 4 bases, with 8 bases remaining between them. The CDR3 runs 13 residues. CDR3 protein: CATSRGHLYEQYF. CDR3 sequence (DNA): TGTGCCACCAGCAGAGGACATTTATACGAGCAGTACTTC.

V is TRBV5-1 and J is TRBJ2-1; possibly TRBD2 for D (7 bases). The CDR3 contains 13 residues. Germline values: CDR1 SGHRS, CDR2 YFSETQ. V was trimmed by 0 bases and J by 9 bases, leaving 10 bases between them. The CDR3 DNA sequence: TGCGCCAGCAGCTTGGATAGGGGGGGTGAGCAGTTCTTC. Translated, it gives CASSLDRGGEQFF.